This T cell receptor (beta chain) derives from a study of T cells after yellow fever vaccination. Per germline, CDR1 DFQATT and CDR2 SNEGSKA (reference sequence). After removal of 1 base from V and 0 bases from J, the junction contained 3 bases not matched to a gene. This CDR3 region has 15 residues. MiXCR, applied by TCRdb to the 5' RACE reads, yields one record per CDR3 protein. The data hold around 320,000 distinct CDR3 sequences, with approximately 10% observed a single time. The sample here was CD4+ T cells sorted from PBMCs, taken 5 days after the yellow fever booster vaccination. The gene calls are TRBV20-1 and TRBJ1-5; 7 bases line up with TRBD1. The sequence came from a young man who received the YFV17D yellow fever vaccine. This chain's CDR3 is CSARGGGFSNQPQHF. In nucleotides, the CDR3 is TGCAGTGCTAGAGGAGGGGGCTTTAGCAATCAGCCCCAGCATTTT.